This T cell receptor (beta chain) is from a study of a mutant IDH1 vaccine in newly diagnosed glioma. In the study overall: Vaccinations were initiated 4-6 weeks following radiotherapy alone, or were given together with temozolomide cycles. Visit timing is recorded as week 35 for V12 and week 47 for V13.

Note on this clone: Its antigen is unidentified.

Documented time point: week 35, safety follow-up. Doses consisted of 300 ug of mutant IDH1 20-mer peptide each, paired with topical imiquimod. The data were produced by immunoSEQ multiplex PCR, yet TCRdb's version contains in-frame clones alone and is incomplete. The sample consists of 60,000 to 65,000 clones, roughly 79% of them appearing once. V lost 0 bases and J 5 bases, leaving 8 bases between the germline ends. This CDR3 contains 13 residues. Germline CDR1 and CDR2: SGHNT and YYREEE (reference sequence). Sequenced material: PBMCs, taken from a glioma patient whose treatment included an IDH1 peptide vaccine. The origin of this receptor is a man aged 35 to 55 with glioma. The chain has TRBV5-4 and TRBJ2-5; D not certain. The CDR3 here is CASSLEEWETQYF. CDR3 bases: TGTGCCAGCAGCTTGGAAGAATGGGAGACCCAGTACTTC.